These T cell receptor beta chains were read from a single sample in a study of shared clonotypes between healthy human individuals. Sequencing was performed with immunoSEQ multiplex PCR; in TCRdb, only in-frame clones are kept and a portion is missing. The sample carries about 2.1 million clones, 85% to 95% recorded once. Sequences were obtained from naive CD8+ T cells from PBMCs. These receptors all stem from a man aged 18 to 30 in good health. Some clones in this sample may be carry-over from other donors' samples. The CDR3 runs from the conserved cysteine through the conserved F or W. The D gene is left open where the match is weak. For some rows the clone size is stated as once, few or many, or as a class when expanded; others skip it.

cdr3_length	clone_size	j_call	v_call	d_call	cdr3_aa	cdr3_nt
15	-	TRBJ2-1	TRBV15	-	CATGAGSSSYNEQFF	TGTGCCACCGGGGCGGGGTCGAGCTCCTACAATGAGCAGTTCTTC
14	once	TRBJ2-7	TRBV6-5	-	CASRPGTGYYEQYF	TGTGCCAGTCGTCCCGGGACTGGATACTACGAGCAGTACTTC
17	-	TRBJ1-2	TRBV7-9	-	CASRAWSSEQLGYGYTF	TGTGCCAGCCGAGCTTGGTCCTCAGAGCAACTAGGGTATGGCTACACCTTC
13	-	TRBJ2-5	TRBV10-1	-	CASSETSGETQYF	TGCGCCAGCAGTGAAACAAGCGGGGAGACCCAGTACTTC
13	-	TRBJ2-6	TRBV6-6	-	CASVGPGANVLTF	TGTGCCAGCGTGGGACCTGGGGCCAACGTCCTGACTTTC
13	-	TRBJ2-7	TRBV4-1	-	CASSQVYTYEQYF	TGCGCCAGCAGCCAAGTCTACACCTACGAGCAGTACTTC
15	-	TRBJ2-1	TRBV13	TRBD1	CASSSRDRAYNEQFF	TGTGCCAGCAGCTCCCGGGACAGGGCGTACAATGAGCAGTTCTTC
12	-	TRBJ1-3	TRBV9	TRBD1	CASRSRGDTIYF	TGTGCCAGCAGGAGCAGGGGGGACACCATATATTTT
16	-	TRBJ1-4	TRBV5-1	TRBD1	CASSFDDRGHNEKLFF	TGCGCCAGCAGCTTCGACGACAGGGGACATAATGAAAAACTGTTTTTT
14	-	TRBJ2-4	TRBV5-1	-	CASSLEGRQNIQYF	TGCGCCAGCAGCTTGGAGGGGCGGCAAAACATTCAGTACTTC
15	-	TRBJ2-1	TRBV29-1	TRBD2	CSVEGGGLRYNEQFF	TGCAGCGTTGAAGGCGGGGGGCTTAGGTACAATGAGCAGTTCTTC
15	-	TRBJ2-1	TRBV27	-	CASSLGGPPHNEQFF	TGTGCCAGCAGTTTAGGGGGCCCCCCCCACAATGAGCAGTTCTTC
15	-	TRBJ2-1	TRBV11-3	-	CASSPRPSGYNEQFF	TGTGCCAGCAGCCCCCGGCCCTCAGGTTACAATGAGCAGTTCTTC
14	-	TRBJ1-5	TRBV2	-	CASSAEYSNQPQHF	TGTGCCAGCAGTGCCGAGTATAGCAATCAGCCCCAGCATTTT
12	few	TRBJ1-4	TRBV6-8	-	CATIGTWEKLFF	TGTGCCACTATAGGGACTTGGGAAAAACTGTTTTTT
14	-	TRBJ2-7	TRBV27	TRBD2	CASKLAGAAYEQYF	TGTGCCAGCAAGCTAGCGGGAGCGGCCTACGAGCAGTACTTC
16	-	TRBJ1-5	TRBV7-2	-	CASSPRPVTSNQPQHF	TGTGCCAGCAGCCCCCGGCCAGTGACTAGCAATCAGCCCCAGCATTTT
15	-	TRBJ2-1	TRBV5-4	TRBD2	CASSLGGSSYNEQFF	TGTGCCAGCAGCTTGGGCGGGAGCTCCTACAATGAGCAGTTCTTC
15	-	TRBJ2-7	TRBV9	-	CASSKGEGLGYEQYF	TGTGCCAGCAGTAAGGGGGAAGGGTTGGGCTACGAGCAGTACTTC
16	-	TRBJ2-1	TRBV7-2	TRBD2	CASRPRGLAPGVEQFF	TGTGCCAGCAGGCCACGCGGACTAGCCCCGGGGGTCGAGCAGTTCTTC
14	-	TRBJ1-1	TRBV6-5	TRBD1	CASSWGTGDTEAFF	TGTGCCAGCAGTTGGGGGACAGGGGACACTGAAGCTTTCTTT
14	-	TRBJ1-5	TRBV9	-	CASSESGANQPQHF	TGTGCCAGCAGCGAATCAGGAGCTAATCAGCCCCAGCATTTT
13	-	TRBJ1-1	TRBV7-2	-	CASRAAGNTEAFF	TGTGCCAGCAGAGCTGCAGGGAACACTGAAGCTTTCTTT
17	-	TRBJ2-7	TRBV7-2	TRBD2	CASSPTLGLAETYEQYF	TGTGCCAGCAGCCCCACCCTGGGACTAGCGGAAACCTACGAGCAGTACTTC
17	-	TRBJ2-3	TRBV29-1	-	CSALAVLGHLSADTQYF	TGCAGCGCCCTCGCGGTGTTGGGCCATTTATCCGCAGATACGCAGTATTTT
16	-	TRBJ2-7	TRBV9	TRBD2	CASSGSSGSPSYEQYF	TGTGCCAGCAGCGGGTCTAGCGGATCGCCCTCCTACGAGCAGTACTTC
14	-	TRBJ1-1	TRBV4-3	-	CASSQVREGRGAFF	TGCGCCAGCAGCCAAGTCCGCGAAGGGAGAGGAGCTTTCTTT
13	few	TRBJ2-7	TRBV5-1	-	CASSPGPGYEQYF	TGCGCCAGCAGCCCTGGCCCGGGCTACGAGCAGTACTTC
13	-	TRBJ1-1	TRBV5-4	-	CASSFGSNTEAFF	TGTGCCAGCAGCTTCGGGTCAAACACTGAAGCTTTCTTT
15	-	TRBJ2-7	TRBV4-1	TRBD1	CASSQPGQGPYEQYF	TGCGCCAGCAGCCAACCGGGACAGGGGCCCTACGAGCAGTACTTC
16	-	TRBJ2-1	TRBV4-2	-	CASSQDTQGPYNEQFF	TGTGCCAGCAGCCAAGACACACAGGGTCCCTACAATGAGCAGTTCTTC
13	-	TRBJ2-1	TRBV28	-	CASSLVLRGHAFF	TGTGCCAGCAGTTTAGTTTTACGGGGCCACGCGTTCTTC
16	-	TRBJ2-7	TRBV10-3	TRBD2	CAISVVLIAGEGEQYF	TGTGCCATCAGTGTGGTTCTGATAGCGGGAGAGGGCGAGCAGTACTTC
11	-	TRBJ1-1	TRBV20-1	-	CSLRLNTEAFF	TGCAGTTTAAGATTGAACACTGAAGCTTTCTTT